Listed below are T cell receptor beta chains from one sample, sequenced in a study of metastatic and nonmetastatic thyroid tumors. MiXCR re-clonotyped the PCR reads for TCRdb. This table holds approximately 21,000 clones, roughly 18% found once. The sample consisted of blood. These receptors all stem from a male donor with papillary thyroid cancer or a benign thyroid nodule (not recorded which). Some clones in this sample may be carry-over from other donors' samples. Both conserved end residues are part of each CDR3. A D gene is named only where the DNA matches it firmly. Clone size is stated in some rows and not others, as once, few, many or a class when expanded.

size: NA; D: NA; J: TRBJ2-1; V: TRBV13; DNA: TGTGCCAGCAGCTTAGTTGGAGCCTACAATGAGCAGTTCTTC; CDR3: CASSLVGAYNEQFF
size: many; D: NA; J: TRBJ2-1; V: TRBV2; DNA: TGTGCCAGTGGAAAGGGGGGGGGCCAGAATGAGCAGTTCTTC; CDR3: CASGKGGGQNEQFF
size: NA; D: NA; J: TRBJ2-1; V: TRBV6-2/TRBV6-3; DNA: TGTGCCAGCAGCCTAGGTGGGAGGAGCCCCTACAATGAGCAGTTCTTC; CDR3: CASSLGGRSPYNEQFF
size: many; D: TRBD2; J: TRBJ2-1; V: TRBV9; DNA: TGTGCCAGCAGCGTTGGGCGGGAGTGGTCTGAGCAGTTCTTC; CDR3: CASSVGREWSEQFF
size: many; D: NA; J: TRBJ2-3; V: TRBV20-1; DNA: TGCAGTGCCCCTGCGCTTGGCACAGATACGCAGTATTTT; CDR3: CSAPALGTDTQYF
size: many; D: NA; J: TRBJ2-5; V: TRBV19; DNA: TGTGCCAGTGGACCCGGGAAGACCCAGTACTTC; CDR3: CASGPGKTQYF
size: many; D: NA; J: TRBJ1-1; V: TRBV12-3/TRBV12-4; DNA: TGTGCCAGCAGTTTTCCCCCCCCCTCCATCGGGGGCGGAGGGAACACTGAAGCTTTCTTT; CDR3: CASSFPPPSIGGGGNTEAFF
size: many; D: TRBD1; J: TRBJ1-3; V: TRBV19; DNA: TGTGCCAGTAGCGGACAGGTCTCTGGAAACACCATATATTTT; CDR3: CASSGQVSGNTIYF
size: NA; D: TRBD1; J: TRBJ2-7; V: TRBV7-6; DNA: TGTGCCAGCAGCCATCTAAGGGACAGCCGGGGAAAGTCTCAGCAGTACTTC; CDR3: CASSHLRDSRGKSQQYF
size: NA; D: NA; J: TRBJ1-5; V: TRBV20-1; DNA: TGCAGTGCTAGAGGGCCTATGGGGGCAGAACAGCCCCAGCATTTT; CDR3: CSARGPMGAEQPQHF
size: many; D: NA; J: TRBJ2-1; V: TRBV6-2/TRBV6-3; DNA: TGTGCCAGCCGACTGTACAATGAGCAGTTCTTC; CDR3: CASRLYNEQFF
size: many; D: TRBD2; J: TRBJ2-7; V: TRBV20-1; DNA: TGCAGTGCTAGAGATCTAGTTAGCGGGAGGGCCGGGTCCTACGAGCAGTACTTC; CDR3: CSARDLVSGRAGSYEQYF
size: many; D: NA; J: TRBJ2-2; V: TRBV9; DNA: TGTGCCAGCAGCGTGGGGGGCGCGAACACCGGGGAGCTGTTTTTT; CDR3: CASSVGGANTGELFF
size: few; D: NA; J: TRBJ2-2; V: TRBV27; DNA: TGTGCCAGCAGTCCTACGATCTTCCCGGGGGACACCGGGGAGCTGTTTTTT; CDR3: CASSPTIFPGDTGELFF
size: NA; D: TRBD1; J: TRBJ2-1; V: TRBV11-3; DNA: TGTGCCAGCAGCTTCGGACAGGGGGCCGGCAATGAGCAGTTCTTC; CDR3: CASSFGQGAGNEQFF
size: many; D: NA; J: TRBJ1-3; V: TRBV15; DNA: TGTGCCACCAGCAGACCTTCACTTAGCTCTGGAAACACCATATATTTT; CDR3: CATSRPSLSSGNTIYF
size: many; D: NA; J: TRBJ1-5; V: TRBV28; DNA: TGTGCCAGCAGTTACTCCTCGGGAATAGGATCAGTTTATGATCAGCCCCAGCATTTT; CDR3: CASSYSSGIGSVYDQPQHF
size: medium-sized; D: NA; J: TRBJ2-7; V: TRBV12-3/TRBV12-4; DNA: TGTGCCAGCACTAGCGAGTACGAGCAGTACTTC; CDR3: CASTSEYEQYF
size: many; D: TRBD1; J: TRBJ2-1; V: TRBV7-9; DNA: TGTGCCAGCAGCCGAACAGGGGGCCGGGACAATGAGCAGTTCTTC; CDR3: CASSRTGGRDNEQFF
size: NA; D: NA; J: TRBJ1-1; V: TRBV30; DNA: TGTGCCTGGAGTAAATCCAGGGGCCAGACTGAAGCTTTCTTT; CDR3: CAWSKSRGQTEAFF
size: NA; D: NA; J: TRBJ2-5; V: TRBV29-1; DNA: TGCAGCGTTGATATTATCGGGGGGACCCAGTACTTC; CDR3: CSVDIIGGTQYF
size: many; D: NA; J: TRBJ1-1; V: TRBV27; DNA: TGTGCCACCCGGCGGGCTATTAGGCGAGACACTGAAGCTTTCTTT; CDR3: CATRRAIRRDTEAFF
size: medium-sized; D: NA; J: TRBJ2-2; V: TRBV11-1; DNA: TGTGCCAGCAGCGGCACCGGGACGGTTAACACCGGGGAGCTGTTTTTT; CDR3: CASSGTGTVNTGELFF
size: NA; D: NA; J: TRBJ2-7; V: TRBV7-2; DNA: TGTGCCAGCAGCCCCCCGCCCGGGACCATTGTTCAGTACTTC; CDR3: CASSPPPGTIVQYF
size: many; D: NA; J: TRBJ2-7; V: TRBV7-9; DNA: TGTGCCAGCAGCTTAGCAGGGGACCCCTACGAGCAGTACTTC; CDR3: CASSLAGDPYEQYF
size: NA; D: NA; J: TRBJ1-3; V: TRBV5-5; DNA: TGTGCCAGCAGCCCGGCCGGGACTGGAAACACCATATATTTT; CDR3: CASSPAGTGNTIYF
size: many; D: TRBD2; J: TRBJ2-1; V: TRBV4-1; DNA: TGCGCCAGCAGCCAAGTGGGGCGGGGGGGGAGACATGAGCAGTTCTTC; CDR3: CASSQVGRGGRHEQFF
size: NA; D: TRBD2; J: TRBJ2-7; V: TRBV11-1; DNA: TGTGCCAGCAGCTCCGTCCTGGGGCTAGCGGGAGGGCACGAGCAGTACTTC; CDR3: CASSSVLGLAGGHEQYF
size: many; D: NA; J: TRBJ1-1; V: TRBV19; DNA: TGTGCCAGTACTGAAGGGGGTAGGATGAACACTGAAGCTTTCTTT; CDR3: CASTEGGRMNTEAFF
size: NA; D: TRBD1; J: TRBJ2-5; V: TRBV12-3/TRBV12-4; DNA: TGTGCCAGCAGTACGACAGGGCAAGAGACCCAGTACTTC; CDR3: CASSTTGQETQYF
size: NA; D: NA; J: TRBJ1-4; V: TRBV6-1; DNA: TGTGCCAGCAGTCCTCTGTCGTCAGGGGCCGGGGAAAAACTGTTTTTT; CDR3: CASSPLSSGAGEKLFF
size: many; D: TRBD1; J: TRBJ2-5; V: TRBV11-1; DNA: TGTGCCAGCAGCTCCGGGACAGGGGAGACCCAGTACTTC; CDR3: CASSSGTGETQYF
size: many; D: TRBD1; J: TRBJ1-5; V: TRBV2; DNA: TGTGCCAGCAGTGATCGGACAGGGCCTCAGCCCCAGCATTTT; CDR3: CASSDRTGPQPQHF
size: NA; D: NA; J: TRBJ2-7; V: TRBV2; DNA: TGTGCCAGGCTTCGGAACACCTGCGAGCAGTACTTC; CDR3: CARLRNTCEQYF
size: few; D: NA; J: TRBJ2-7; V: TRBV2; DNA: TGTGCCAGCAGTGAATCTGGGACTCACCATTACGAGCAGTACTTC; CDR3: CASSESGTHHYEQYF
size: NA; D: TRBD2; J: TRBJ2-2; V: TRBV11-2; DNA: TGTGCCAGCAGCCCCTATCTAGCGGGGCGGGGGGAGCTGTTTTTT; CDR3: CASSPYLAGRGELFF
size: NA; D: NA; J: TRBJ2-7; V: TRBV27; DNA: TGTGCCAGCAGTTCAAGGACAGCCTCACCCTACGAGCAGTACTTC; CDR3: CASSSRTASPYEQYF
size: few; D: NA; J: TRBJ1-3; V: TRBV6-1; DNA: TGTGCCAGCAGCTGCAGGGCTGGAAACACCATATATTTT; CDR3: CASSCRAGNTIYF
size: few; D: TRBD1; J: TRBJ2-7; V: TRBV7-2; DNA: TGTGCCAGCAGCTTTTCGAGGGGGCCCTACGAGCAGTACTTC; CDR3: CASSFSRGPYEQYF
size: many; D: TRBD2; J: TRBJ2-3; V: TRBV10-3; DNA: TGTGCCATCAGGGGGACTAGCGGGAGAGATACGCAGTATTTT; CDR3: CAIRGTSGRDTQYF
size: NA; D: TRBD2; J: TRBJ2-3; V: TRBV10-2; DNA: TGCGCCAGCCCTCCTGTGATAGCGGGGGTGATCGGGGCAGATACGCAGTATTTT; CDR3: CASPPVIAGVIGADTQYF
size: few; D: NA; J: TRBJ1-5; V: TRBV6-1; DNA: TGTGCCAGCAGTGGGACTAGTTGGGGGGCAGATACGCAGCATTTT; CDR3: CASSGTSWGADTQHF
size: NA; D: TRBD2; J: TRBJ2-7; V: TRBV28; DNA: TGTGCCAGTAATCTCGGGGGGTGGGACTGCGAGCAGTACTTC; CDR3: CASNLGGWDCEQYF
size: many; D: NA; J: TRBJ1-1; V: TRBV20-1; DNA: TGCAGTGCTAGAGCGGGAGCTGAAGCTTTCTTT; CDR3: CSARAGAEAFF
size: many; D: NA; J: TRBJ1-5; V: TRBV29-1; DNA: TGCAGCGTTGTAGCAGGGGAGGCCCCCAATCAGCCCCAGCATTTT; CDR3: CSVVAGEAPNQPQHF
size: once; D: TRBD2; J: TRBJ2-7; V: TRBV13; DNA: TGTGCCAGCAGCTTAGAGCGGGGGTCCTACGAGCAGTACTTC; CDR3: CASSLERGSYEQYF
size: many; D: NA; J: TRBJ2-7; V: TRBV13; DNA: TGTGCCAGCAGCTTAGATCCAGGGGCCTACGAGCAGTACTTC; CDR3: CASSLDPGAYEQYF
size: many; D: NA; J: TRBJ1-1; V: TRBV5-6; DNA: TGTGCCAGCAGCTCCCTTGCCCAGGCTGAAGCTTTCTTT; CDR3: CASSSLAQAEAFF